This record looks at one TCR beta chain sequence and its context. As yet, its antigen is unknown. The sample belongs to a study of blood T cells in healthy people across ages. Broader study findings: TCR beta diversity per million T cells fell roughly linearly with age. TCR beta diversity tracked closely with naive T cell percentage.

A second PCR of about 6 to 11 cycles used a sample-barcoded 5' primer and a J-beta primer mix. TCRdb reprocessed the 5' RACE reads with MiXCR, giving one entry per CDR3 protein. The sample has some 1,000,000 distinct CDR3 sequences, approximately 25% seen once. Drawn from each donor were approximately 9.2 milliliters of peripheral blood. Trimming removed 6 bases from V and 11 bases from J, with 20 bases in between. This CDR3 comprises 13 residues. CDR1 SQVTM and CDR2 ANQGSEA come from the germline V gene. The same sample was also studied in work on T cells of mothers and their children. That paper adds: Barcodes and 2-4 random nucleotides were added by M1S in the second PCR.

Sequenced: blood. The chain combines TRBV29-1 with TRBJ2-1; perhaps TRBD2 as D (6 bases). The clonotype comes from a girl aged 2-9 years in good health. The CDR3 region is CSVSPRLGYQQFF. The CDR3, as DNA: TGCAGCGTCTCCCCTCGACTAGGCTATCAGCAGTTCTTC.